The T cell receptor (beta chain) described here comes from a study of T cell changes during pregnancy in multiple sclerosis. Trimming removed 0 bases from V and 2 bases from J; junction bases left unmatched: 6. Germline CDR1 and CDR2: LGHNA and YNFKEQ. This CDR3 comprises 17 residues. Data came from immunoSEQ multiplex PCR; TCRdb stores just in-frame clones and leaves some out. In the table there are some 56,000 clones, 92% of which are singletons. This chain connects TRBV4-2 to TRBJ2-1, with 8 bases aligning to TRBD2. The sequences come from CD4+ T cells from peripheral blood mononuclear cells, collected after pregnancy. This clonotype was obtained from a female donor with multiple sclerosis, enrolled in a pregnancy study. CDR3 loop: CASSQESGGPPYNEQFF. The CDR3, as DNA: TGTGCCAGCAGCCAAGAAAGCGGGGGCCCCCCCTACAATGAGCAGTTCTTC.